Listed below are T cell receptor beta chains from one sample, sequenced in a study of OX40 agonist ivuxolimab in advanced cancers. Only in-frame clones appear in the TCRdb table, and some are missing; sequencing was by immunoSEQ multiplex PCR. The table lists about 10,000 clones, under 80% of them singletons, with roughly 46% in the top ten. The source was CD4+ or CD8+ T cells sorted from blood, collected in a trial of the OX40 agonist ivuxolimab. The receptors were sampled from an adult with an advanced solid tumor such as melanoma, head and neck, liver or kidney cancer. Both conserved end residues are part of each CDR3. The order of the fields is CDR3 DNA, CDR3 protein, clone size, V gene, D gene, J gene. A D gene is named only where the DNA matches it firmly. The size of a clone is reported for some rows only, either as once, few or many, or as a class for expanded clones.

TGTGCCAGCAGCTTAATGGAGGGATCAACTAATGAAAAACTGTTTTTT | CASSLMEGSTNEKLFF | few | TRBV7-6 | NA | TRBJ1-4
TGCAGCGGCCGGACTAGCGGGAGTAATGAGCAGTTCTTC | CSGRTSGSNEQFF | NA | TRBV29-1 | TRBD2 | TRBJ2-1
TGTGCCAGTAGGCTTATAGTCGAGGGTTCTCAGCCCCAGCATTTT | CASRLIVEGSQPQHF | NA | TRBV19 | NA | TRBJ1-5
TGTGCCAGCACCGAAACAGGGGTATATGAGCAGTTCTTC | CASTETGVYEQFF | NA | TRBV5-6 | TRBD1 | TRBJ2-1
TGTGCCAGCAATTGGGACAGAATGCTCCTTCTCGAGCAGTACTTC | CASNWDRMLLLEQYF | NA | TRBV6-1 | TRBD1 | TRBJ2-7
TGCGCCAGCAGCCAATCATCGAGGACCGGCACTGAAGCTTTCTTT | CASSQSSRTGTEAFF | NA | TRBV4-1 | NA | TRBJ1-1
TGCGCCAGCAGCGGCGGGACAGGGGGAGGTAGCAATGAGCAGTTCTTC | CASSGGTGGGSNEQFF | once | TRBV5-1 | TRBD1 | TRBJ2-1
TGTGCCAGCAGTCCCCCAGGCTGGGAAGCTTTCTTT | CASSPPGWEAFF | NA | TRBV28 | NA | TRBJ1-1
TGCAGCGACTCAGGGGCGACTAACTATGGCTACACCTTC | CSDSGATNYGYTF | once | TRBV29-1 | NA | TRBJ1-2
TGTGCCAGCAGCGCCTCGGGGGAGCCCTACAATGAGCAGTTCTTC | CASSASGEPYNEQFF | NA | TRBV9 | NA | TRBJ2-1
TGTGCCAGCAGCCTGGATTTGGGTTACAATGAGCAGTTCTTC | CASSLDLGYNEQFF | NA | TRBV27 | NA | TRBJ2-1
TGTGCCAGCAGCCCTACTCATAACAGTCTATACAATGAGCAGTTCTTC | CASSPTHNSLYNEQFF | NA | TRBV7-2 | NA | TRBJ2-1
TGTGCCAGCAGTGAACTAAGGGGGAGGGCGAACACCGGGGAGCTGTTTTTT | CASSELRGRANTGELFF | NA | TRBV6-1 | NA | TRBJ2-2
TGTGCCAGCAGCATCAGCAGGAACACTGAAGCTTTCTTT | CASSISRNTEAFF | once | TRBV5-5 | NA | TRBJ1-1
TGTGCCAGCAGCTTACTACCCCGGGGGACAGATACGCAGTATTTT | CASSLLPRGTDTQYF | NA | TRBV7-3 | NA | TRBJ2-3
TGTGCCAGCAGCTCCGGAGCAACTCCCTACGAGCAGTACTTC | CASSSGATPYEQYF | NA | TRBV7-9 | NA | TRBJ2-7
TGCGCCAGCAGTGCATACAGGGAAAACACTGAAGCTTTCTTT | CASSAYRENTEAFF | few | TRBV10-2 | NA | TRBJ1-1
TGTGCCAGCAGGGGACAGGGTGGTTCACCCCTCCACTTT | CASRGQGGSPLHF | NA | TRBV7-9 | TRBD1 | TRBJ1-6
TGTGCCAGCAGTGATGCCAGGGGGGCTCGGAGCGAGCAGTACTTC | CASSDARGARSEQYF | few | TRBV2 | NA | TRBJ2-7
TGTGCCAGCAGCCAAGATCTGGGGGACGCTGAAGCTTTCTTT | CASSQDLGDAEAFF | few | TRBV4-2 | NA | TRBJ1-1
TGCGCCAGCAGTGAACTAGCGGCGTACAATGAGCAGTTCTTC | CASSELAAYNEQFF | NA | TRBV10-2 | TRBD2 | TRBJ2-1
TGTGCCAGCAGCTTAGAGGGGGCGCAGGCTGAAGCTTTCTTT | CASSLEGAQAEAFF | NA | TRBV13 | TRBD1 | TRBJ1-1
TGTGCCAGCACCATAAAGGCGACTAACTATGGCTACACCTTC | CASTIKATNYGYTF | medium-sized | TRBV6-6 | NA | TRBJ1-2
TGTGCTAGTGGTTTGGTAGATACTAGCGGGATATCGTATGAGCAGTTCTTC | CASGLVDTSGISYEQFF | NA | TRBV12-5 | TRBD2 | TRBJ2-1
TGTGCCAGCAGCTTCGGTCTCCCGGGACAGGGAAATGAAAAACTGTTTTTT | CASSFGLPGQGNEKLFF | NA | TRBV5-6 | TRBD1 | TRBJ1-4
TGTGCCAGCAGTTTAGGACCTCAAGGGCTGTTCTTC | CASSLGPQGLFF | NA | TRBV28 | NA | TRBJ2-1
TGTGCCAGCAAGGACAGGGAGGAGGAGACCCAGTACTTC | CASKDREEETQYF | NA | TRBV25-1 | TRBD1 | TRBJ2-5
TGTGCCAGTAAATTGAAAGCGGGAGGCATGAGCACAGATACGCAGTATTTT | CASKLKAGGMSTDTQYF | NA | TRBV2 | TRBD2 | TRBJ2-3
TGTGCCAGCAGCTTGGGACAGGGGATGGAGGCTTTCTTT | CASSLGQGMEAFF | NA | TRBV7-6 | TRBD1 | TRBJ1-1
TGTGCCAGCTCCCGAGGAAGTAGCGGGAGGTCCAATGAGCAGTTCTTC | CASSRGSSGRSNEQFF | NA | TRBV27 | TRBD2 | TRBJ2-1
TGTGCCAGCAGTTTGATTATTGACACCGGGGAGCTGTTTTTT | CASSLIIDTGELFF | NA | TRBV28 | NA | TRBJ2-2
TGTGCCAGCAGTTGGAACAGGGCGGATTCACCCCTCCACTTT | CASSWNRADSPLHF | once | TRBV6-6 | NA | TRBJ1-6
TGTGCCAGCAGCTTGCTTCTAGCGGGAGCATCCTACGAGCAGTACTTC | CASSLLLAGASYEQYF | few | TRBV5-7 | TRBD2 | TRBJ2-7
TGTGCCAGCAGTTTATCGTGGCAGGCCTATGGCTACACCTTC | CASSLSWQAYGYTF | NA | TRBV27 | NA | TRBJ1-2
TGCGCCAGCAGCTTGTATAGCGCTGGGGTAGATACGCAGTATTTT | CASSLYSAGVDTQYF | many | TRBV5-1 | NA | TRBJ2-3
TGTGCCAGCACGAATAGCATTCACGACGAGCAGTACTTC | CASTNSIHDEQYF | NA | TRBV14 | NA | TRBJ2-7
TGTGCCAGCAGTTACGTAGCGGGAGGCCCTTTAGAGCAGTTCTTC | CASSYVAGGPLEQFF | NA | TRBV6-6 | TRBD2 | TRBJ2-1
TGTGCCAGCAGTTTCGTGACAGGGGCCGAGCAGTACTTC | CASSFVTGAEQYF | NA | TRBV27 | TRBD1 | TRBJ2-7
TGCAGTACTGGAGACACTGAAGCTTTCTTT | CSTGDTEAFF | NA | TRBV20-1 | NA | TRBJ1-1
TGTGCCAGCAGCTGGGACATGGACACTGAAGCTTTCTTT | CASSWDMDTEAFF | few | TRBV5-4 | NA | TRBJ1-1
TGCGCCAGCAGCCAAGATACGGGGGAAGCTTTCTTT | CASSQDTGEAFF | NA | TRBV4-1 | NA | TRBJ1-1
TGTGCCAGCAGCTCCTCCGGGACAGGGACCGAGCAGTACTTC | CASSSSGTGTEQYF | NA | TRBV27 | TRBD1 | TRBJ2-7
TGCGCCAGCAGCCCCCGACCCGTTGGCACCGGGGAGCTGTTTTTT | CASSPRPVGTGELFF | NA | TRBV4-1 | NA | TRBJ2-2
TGTGCCAGCAGCTTCCTAGCGGGGACCTACAATGAGCAGTTCTTC | CASSFLAGTYNEQFF | few | TRBV7-3 | TRBD2 | TRBJ2-1
TGTGCCAGCAGCCTGACAATTTCCTACGAGCAGTACTTC | CASSLTISYEQYF | once | TRBV27 | NA | TRBJ2-7
TGTGCCAGCAGTTTATTAGGGGTTGCAACTAATGAAAAACTGTTTTTT | CASSLLGVATNEKLFF | NA | TRBV28 | NA | TRBJ1-4
TGTGCCGTCTATTACTCGGGTACTGAAGCTTTCTTT | CAVYYSGTEAFF | NA | TRBV6-1 | NA | TRBJ1-1
TGCGCCAGCAGCCAAGTGGTACAGTTAAACCAGCCCCAGCATTTT | CASSQVVQLNQPQHF | NA | TRBV4-1 | NA | TRBJ1-5
TGTGCCAGCAGCTTATGGAACTATGGCTACACCTTC | CASSLWNYGYTF | NA | TRBV7-9 | NA | TRBJ1-2
TGTGCCAGCAGCTTAGTAGGCGAGCGGGGCTCCTACGAGCAGTACTTC | CASSLVGERGSYEQYF | NA | TRBV5-5 | TRBD2 | TRBJ2-7
TGTGCCAGCTCGACAGAGAACACCGGGGAGCTGTTTTTT | CASSTENTGELFF | once | TRBV2 | NA | TRBJ2-2
TGTGCCAGCAGACGGGGACTCCAAGAGACCCAGTACTTC | CASRRGLQETQYF | NA | TRBV11-2 | NA | TRBJ2-5
TGCAGCATACAACGAGCGGGAGAAGATGAGCAGTTCTTC | CSIQRAGEDEQFF | NA | TRBV29-1 | TRBD2 | TRBJ2-1